The T cell receptor beta chain described here comes from a study of blood T cell repertoires in COVID-19. The wider study: Samples of COVID-19 (acute and convalescent) were obtained from the United States, Italy and Spain. The cDNA or gDNA used as material had been derived from T cells, B-cell-depleted T cells, or PBMCs.

As handled by the study authors: Reference gene primer amplification gave estimated nucleated cell counts. Only in-frame clones appear in the TCRdb table, and some are missing; sequencing was by immunoSEQ multiplex PCR. That table furnishes V, J and clone size, whereas the DNA furnished D and trimming. The sample shows some 300,000 clones, 75% to 90% of them seen only once. V trimming: 3 bases; J trimming: 6 bases; junction bases outside the gene matches: 5. The CDR3 length is 14 residues. Germline V lookup: CDR1 SQVTM, CDR2 ANQGSEA. Seattle researchers signed up patients amid active infection and tracked them longitudinally.

The chain uses TRBV29-1 and TRBJ1-1; 12 nucleotides match TRBD1. The specimen sequenced was peripheral blood. The sequence derives from a woman aged 70-85 years with COVID-19, enrolled during active disease. The CDR3 region is CSVEGTGGLSEAFF. The DNA of the CDR3 is TGCAGCGTTGAGGGGACAGGGGGCTTGTCTGAAGCTTTCTTT. Full variable domain (rest looked up from reference TRBV29-1 and TRBJ1-1): SAVISQKPSRDICQRGTSLTIQCQVDSQVTMMFWYRQQPGQSLTLIATANQGSEATYESGFVIDKFPISRPNLTFSTLTVSNMSPEDSSIYLCSVEGTGGLSEAFFGQGTRLTVV.